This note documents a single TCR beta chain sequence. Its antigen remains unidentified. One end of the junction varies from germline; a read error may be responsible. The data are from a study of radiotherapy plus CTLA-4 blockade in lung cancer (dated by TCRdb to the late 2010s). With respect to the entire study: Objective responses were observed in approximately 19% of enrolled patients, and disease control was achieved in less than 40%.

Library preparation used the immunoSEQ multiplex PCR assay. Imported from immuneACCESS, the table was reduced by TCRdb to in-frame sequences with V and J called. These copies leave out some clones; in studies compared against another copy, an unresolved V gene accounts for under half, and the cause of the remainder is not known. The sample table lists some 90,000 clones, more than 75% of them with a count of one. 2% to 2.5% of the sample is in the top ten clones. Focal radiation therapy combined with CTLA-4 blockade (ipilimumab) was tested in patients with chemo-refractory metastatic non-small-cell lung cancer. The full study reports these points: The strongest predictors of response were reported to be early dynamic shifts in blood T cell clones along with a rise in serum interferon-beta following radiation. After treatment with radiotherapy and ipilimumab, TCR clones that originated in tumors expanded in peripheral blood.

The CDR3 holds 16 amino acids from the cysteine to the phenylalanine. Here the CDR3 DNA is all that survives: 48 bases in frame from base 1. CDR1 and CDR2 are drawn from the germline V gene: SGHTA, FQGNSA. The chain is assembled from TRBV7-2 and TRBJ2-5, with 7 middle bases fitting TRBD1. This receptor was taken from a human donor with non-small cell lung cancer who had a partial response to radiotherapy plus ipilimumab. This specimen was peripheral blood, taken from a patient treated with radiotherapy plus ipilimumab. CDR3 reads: CASRLGQASSQETQYF. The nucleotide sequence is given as TGTGCCAGCAGATTAGGACAGGCCTCTTCCCAAGAGACCCAGTACTTC.